These 29 T cell receptor beta chains were sequenced from one sample in a study of T cells in tumors after PD-1 blockade. The repertoire was sequenced with immunoSEQ multiplex PCR; TCRdb's copy has only in-frame clones and lacks some. The sample consists of approximately 35,000 clones, over 75% of them appearing once. Sequences were derived from PBMCs, sampled before anti-PD-1 treatment. The source of these receptors is a human donor with basal cell carcinoma.

The CDR3 bases are TGTGCCAGCAGGGCGGGCGGGAGAGGGACCTACAATGAGCAGTTCTTC. Translated, it gives CASRAGGRGTYNEQFF. This chain joins TRBV28 and TRBJ2-1, with 7 bases matching TRBD2. Germline trimming cut 6 bases from V and 2 bases from J; bases unmatched to any gene: 10. Looked up from germline, CDR1 is MDHEN and CDR2 is SYDVKM. The length of the CDR3 is 16 residues.

V usage is TRBV6-5 and J usage is TRBJ2-7; D is unresolved. Germline lookup yields CDR1 MNHEY and CDR2 SVGAGI. The V end was cut by 2 bases, the J end by 0 bases, with 5 bases between. CDR3 size: 13 residues. The CDR3 DNA follows: TGTGCCAGCAGTTACATGGGCTCCTACGAGCAGTACTTC. Its protein product is CASSYMGSYEQYF.

The genes are TRBV2 and TRBJ1-6, with 9 positions matching TRBD1. The trim removed 2 bases at V and 4 bases at J, leaving 21 bases unmatched. CDR3 length equals 22 residues. Germline CDR1 and CDR2: SNHLY and FYNNEI. CDR3 loop: CASSEPSRDREKGVYYNSPLHF. CDR3 sequence (DNA): TGTGCCAGCAGTGAACCGTCCCGGGACAGGGAGAAGGGGGTTTATTATAATTCACCCCTCCACTTT.

This chain joins TRBV9 and TRBJ2-7, with 9 bases aligning to TRBD2. The germline CDR1 and CDR2 sequences are SGDLS and YYNGEE. With V trimmed by 0 bases and J by 2 bases, 0 bases remained unmatched. The CDR3 runs 14 residues. The CDR3 nucleotides read TGTGCCAGCAGCGTAGTAGCGGGGGCCTACGAGCAGTACTTC. Protein: CASSVVAGAYEQYF. Based on the CDR3 plus reference TRBV9 and TRBJ2-7, the full variable domain is DSGVTQTPKHLITATGQRVTLRCSPRSGDLSVYWYQQSLDQGLQFLIQYYNGEERAKGNILERFSAQQFPDLHSELNLSSLELGDSALYFCASSVVAGAYEQYFGPGTRLTVT.

CDR3 DNA sequence: TGTGCCAGCAGCCCCCAAACGTTCGGTGTAAGAGAGCAGTACTTC. Protein sequence: CASSPQTFGVREQYF. This rearrangement joins TRBV7-8 to TRBJ2-7; D is uncertain. V dropped 5 bases and J dropped 7 bases, with 21 bases sitting between them. The CDR3 runs to 15 residues. The V gene's germline CDR1 is SGHVS and CDR2 FQNEAQ.

The rearrangement uses TRBV20-1 and TRBJ2-7, with D possibly being TRBD2 (5 bases). Germline V gene sequence: CDR1 DFQATT, CDR2 SNEGSKA (reference sequence). The CDR3 extends over 13 amino acids. V dropped 6 bases and J dropped 4 bases, with 16 bases sitting between them. The DNA for the CDR3 is TGCAGTGCGAGTCGGGGTGAATCTTACGAGCAGTACTTC. It specifies CSASRGESYEQYF.

V gene TRBV7-2 combines with J gene TRBJ2-1; maybe TRBD2 (7 bases). The CDR3 has 14 amino acids. Per germline, CDR1 SGHTA and CDR2 FQGNSA. The V end lost 5 bases, the J end lost 8 bases, and 16 bases lay between the germline ends. This chain's CDR3 is CASSIPGAGDEQFF. The CDR3 region has the DNA TGTGCCAGCAGCATTCCAGGGGCGGGGGATGAGCAGTTCTTC.

The V gene is TRBV7-9, the J gene TRBJ1-4; 7 bases agree with TRBD1. The CDR3 spans 14 residues. CDR1 SEHNR and CDR2 FQNEAQ come from the germline V gene (reference sequence). CDR3 amino acids: CGTTGPGANEKLFF. Written as DNA, the CDR3 is TGTGGTACGACAGGGCCCGGGGCTAATGAAAAACTGTTTTTT. The complete variable domain, with remaining parts taken from reference TRBV7-9 and TRBJ1-4, reads DTGVSQNPRHKITKRGQNVTFRCDPISEHNRLYWYRQTLGQGPEFLTYFQNEAQLEKSRLLSDRFSAERPKGSFSTLEIQRTEQGDSAMYLCGTTGPGANEKLFFGSGTQLSVL.

This clone was seen more than once but under ten times. The chain employs TRBV6-5 and TRBJ1-3, with 10 bases lining up with TRBD1. The ends lost 2 bases at V and 2 bases at J; junction bases unmatched: 0. The length of the CDR3 is 15 residues. Germline V gene lookup returns CDR1 MNHEY and CDR2 SVGAGI. DNA for the CDR3: TGTGCCAGCAGTTACGACAGGGGGCCTGGAAACACCATATATTTT. This encodes CASSYDRGPGNTIYF.

This clone was seen a few times. The chain joins TRBV6-6 to TRBJ2-7; 7 positions agree with TRBD2. In germline, CDR1 is MNHNY, CDR2 SVGAGI (reference sequence). The CDR3 loop spans 13 amino acids. Unmatched junction bases numbered 4, after V lost 6 bases and J lost 2 bases. The CDR3 nucleotides read TGTGCCAGCAGCTCTAGCGGAACCTACGAGCAGTACTTC. Protein product: CASSSSGTYEQYF.

This chain uses TRBV27 with TRBJ2-5; a possible D gene is TRBD2 (5 bases). The V end lost 5 bases, the J end lost 5 bases, and 21 bases lay between the germline ends. Germline V gene data show CDR1 as MNHEY and CDR2 as SMNVEV (reference sequence). There are 16 residues in the CDR3. CDR3 in DNA: TGTGCCAGCAGTCGGGATCTAGGGCCTTTGGGGGAGACCCAGTACTTC. Protein sequence: CASSRDLGPLGETQYF.

The chain joins TRBV5-1 to TRBJ2-3; the D gene is possibly TRBD2 (6 bases). The CDR3 length is 13 residues. Trimming took 3 bases from V and 3 from J, leaving 8 bases between them. Germline V gene sequence: CDR1 SGHRS, CDR2 YFSETQ. CDR3 coding DNA: TGCGCCAGCAGCTCAGGGAGGACAGATACGCAGTATTTT. It is translated as CASSSGRTDTQYF. Together with reference TRBV5-1 and TRBJ2-3, the CDR3 gives the full variable domain: KAGVTQTPRYLIKTRGQQVTLSCSPISGHRSVSWYQQTPGQGLQFLFEYFSETQRNKGNFPGRFSGRQFSNSRSEMNVSTLELGDSALYLCASSSGRTDTQYFGPGTRLTVL.

This clone has just a few counts. The chain has TRBV7-8 and TRBJ2-5; TRBD1 aligns across 8 bases. Germline values: CDR1 SGHVS, CDR2 FQNEAQ. The CDR3 loop spans 14 amino acids. Trimming took 5 bases from V and 0 from J; bases not matched to a gene: 2. CDR3 sequence: CASSHRGDQETQYF. The CDR3 nucleotides read TGTGCCAGCAGCCACAGGGGGGACCAAGAGACCCAGTACTTC.

The chain is built from TRBV29-1 and TRBJ2-7; D is tentatively TRBD1 or TRBD2 (5 bases each). The CDR3 is 14 residues long. Trimming pared 2 bases from V and 0 bases from J, leaving 11 bases between. Germline V gene sequence: CDR1 SQVTM, CDR2 ANQGSEA. In DNA form, the CDR3 reads TGCAGCGTTGAAATACCAGGGAGCTCCTACGAGCAGTACTTC. This encodes CSVEIPGSSYEQYF.

The genes are TRBV7-2 and TRBJ1-1, with D possibly being TRBD1 (5 bases). The germline V gene has CDR1 SGHTA and CDR2 FQGNSA. The ends were cut back, 1 base at V and 5 bases at J, with 11 bases in the middle. This CDR3 comprises 14 residues. CDR3 amino acids: CASSLEAGRTEAFF. In nucleotides, the CDR3 is TGTGCCAGCAGCTTAGAGGCAGGGAGGACTGAAGCTTTCTTT.

The gene calls are TRBV4-3 and TRBJ2-3; D is perhaps TRBD2 (5 bases). V lost 2 bases and J 0 bases, leaving 9 bases between the germline ends. The CDR3 consists of 15 residues. CDR1 is LGHNA, CDR2 YSLEER, per germline. The CDR3 spells CASSQSRTSTDTQYF. The DNA for the CDR3 is TGCGCCAGCAGCCAAAGTCGGACTAGCACAGATACGCAGTATTTT.

The V call is TRBV7-2, the J call TRBJ2-7; 7 bases map to TRBD2. The CDR3 loop spans 15 amino acids. From germline, CDR1 is SGHTA and CDR2 FQGNSA. Trimming at V came to 8 bases and at J to 7 bases, leaving 17 bases not matched to a gene. CDR3 amino acids: CASRPQGLFLEEQYF. CDR3 nucleotides: TGTGCCAGCCGGCCCCAGGGACTATTTTTAGAGGAGCAGTACTTC.

V gene TRBV6-5 combines with J gene TRBJ1-1, with 8 bases matching TRBD1. J gave up 3 bases and V 7 bases, and 7 bases lay outside the gene matches. Per germline, CDR1 MNHEY and CDR2 SVGAGI. This CDR3 region has 14 residues. This chain's CDR3 is CASILQGAYTEAFF. The CDR3 DNA sequence: TGTGCCAGCATCCTTCAGGGGGCCTACACTGAAGCTTTCTTT.

This clone was observed once. The genes are TRBV12-5 and TRBJ2-3; D is possibly TRBD2 (5 bases). The CDR3 sequence is 14 residues long. Germline loops: CDR1 LGHNT, CDR2 FRNRAP. The germline V and J ends were trimmed by 1 base and 0 bases, with 5 bases remaining between them. Here the CDR3 reads CASGLGGSTDTQYF. The CDR3, as DNA: TGTGCTAGTGGTTTGGGCGGGAGCACAGATACGCAGTATTTT.

The table lists this clone with a count of one. The rearrangement uses TRBV11-3 and TRBJ2-7; D ambiguous. V lost 5 bases to trimming and J lost 5 bases, with 16 bases between them. Per germline, CDR1 SGHNT and CDR2 YENEEA. The CDR3 loop spans 14 amino acids. The CDR3: CASSPAETSHEQYF. Here the CDR3 DNA reads TGTGCCAGCAGCCCTGCGGAAACAAGCCACGAGCAGTACTTC. The full variable domain, completed using reference TRBV11-3 and TRBJ2-7, is EAGVVQSPRYKIIEKKQPVAFWCNPISGHNTLYWYLQNLGQGPELLIRYENEEAVDDSQLPKDRFSAERLKGVDSTLKIQPAELGDSAVYLCASSPAETSHEQYFGPGTRLTVT.

This clone was recorded a few times. The CDR3 region has the DNA TGTGCCAGCAGCTTGGCCGAGCTTAGCACAGATACGCAGTATTTT. Translating gives CASSLAELSTDTQYF. V is TRBV5-8 and J is TRBJ2-3, with unresolved D. The CDR3 is 15 residues long. Germline V gene lookup returns CDR1 SGHTS and CDR2 YDEGEE. Trimming removed 0 bases from V and 0 bases from J, with 8 bases in between.

The CDR3 spells CASSNDNTEAFF. CDR3 coding DNA: TGTGCCAGTAGTAATGATAACACTGAAGCTTTCTTT. This sequence joins TRBV19 and TRBJ1-1; D is undetermined. Germline lookup yields CDR1 LNHDA and CDR2 SQIVND (reference sequence). V dropped 4 bases and J dropped 2 bases, with 5 bases sitting between them. The CDR3 is 12 residues long.

The chain links TRBV28 to TRBJ2-3, with TRBD2 as a possible D gene (6 bases). Looked up from germline, CDR1 is MDHEN and CDR2 is SYDVKM. V lost 3 bases and J 0 bases, leaving 16 bases between the germline ends. The CDR3 consists of 17 residues. CDR3 bases: TGTGCCAGCAGTTTCCCCCTCCGCGGGACTAGCACAGATACGCAGTATTTT. Protein: CASSFPLRGTSTDTQYF.

The chain couples TRBV18 to TRBJ1-4; 8 nucleotides align to TRBD1. The CDR3 consists of 13 residues. J gave up 8 bases and V 6 bases, and 5 bases lay outside the gene matches. Germline values: CDR1 KGHSH, CDR2 LQKENI. The CDR3 protein is CASSADREEKLFF. The CDR3 DNA reads TGTGCCAGCTCGGCGGACAGGGAGGAAAAACTGTTTTTT.

J is TRBJ2-1 and V is TRBV5-1; TRBD2 agrees at 8 bases. The CDR3 has 15 residues. Per germline, CDR1 SGHRS and CDR2 YFSETQ. Trimming cost V 6 bases and J 5 bases; bases outside gene matches: 10. CDR3 sequence: CASNNGGGRHNEQFF. The CDR3 bases are TGCGCCAGCAACAATGGCGGGGGGCGGCACAATGAGCAGTTCTTC.

V is TRBV20-1 and J is TRBJ1-4, with D unresolved. The germline V gene encodes CDR1 DFQATT and CDR2 SNEGSKA (reference sequence). The CDR3 contains 10 residues. Trimming stripped 1 base from V and 8 bases from J, with 2 bases between. CDR3 in DNA: TGCAGTGCTAGAGCGGAAAAACTGTTTTTT. Its translation is CSARAEKLFF.

V and J are TRBV18 and TRBJ1-1; D not resolved. Trimming shortened V by 5 bases and J by 0 bases, and 13 bases separated the two germline ends. Germline values: CDR1 KGHSH, CDR2 LQKENI. CDR3 length: 15 residues. For the CDR3, the DNA is TGTGCCAGCTCATCTGATAGTTTAATGAACACTGAAGCTTTCTTT. Translating it yields CASSSDSLMNTEAFF.

The chain carries TRBV12-3 or TRBV12-4 and TRBJ1-2, with TRBD1 as a possible D gene (5 bases). With 6 bases removed from V and 4 bases from J, the gap between germline ends came to 12 bases. The CDR3 spans 13 residues. The CDR3 nucleotides are TGTGCCAGCAGCCGCAGGGAAAGCTATGGCTACACCTTC. It specifies CASSRRESYGYTF.

This chain connects TRBV5-4 to TRBJ1-1; 7 bases map to TRBD1. The J segment lost 3 bases and the V segment lost 1 base, leaving 0 bases of the junction unmatched. The V gene's germline CDR1 is SGHNT and CDR2 YYREEE (reference sequence). This CDR3 comprises 13 residues. CDR3 loop: CASSLTGDTEAFF. The DNA of the CDR3 is TGTGCCAGCAGCTTGACAGGGGACACTGAAGCTTTCTTT.